What follows are 18 T cell receptor beta chains derived from one specimen sequenced in a study of shared clonotypes between healthy human individuals. Terminally differentiated effector memory CD45RA+ cells were excluded from the naive CD8 cells, which were CD45RO-negative and positively selected for CCR7. Assay: immunoSEQ multiplex PCR; the TCRdb copy retains only in-frame clones and omits some. Among under 2,000,000 clones listed, about 95% were seen once. Specimen: naive CD8+ T cells sorted from blood. The receptor set was obtained from a man younger than 35 in good health.

The V call is TRBV2, the J call TRBJ1-5; weak D call: TRBD1 (6 bases). V gave up 6 bases and J gave up 7 bases, with 16 bases separating them. Looked up from germline, CDR1 is SNHLY and CDR2 is FYNNEI. This CDR3 is built from 14 residues. The CDR3 bases are TGTGCCAGCAGCGGGTCGTGGGGGACACAGCCCCAGCATTTT. This translates into CASSGSWGTQPQHF.

This clone is a singleton in its sample. The chain is built from TRBV27 and TRBJ2-7; TRBD1 matches at 9 bases. CDR1 MNHEY and CDR2 SMNVEV come from the germline V gene (reference sequence). The CDR3 is 19 residues long. V trimming: 1 base; J trimming: 4 bases; junction bases outside the gene matches: 17. In DNA form, the CDR3 reads TGTGCCAGCAGTTTATTACTCCCCACATTGACAGGGGGTCCGTACGAGCAGTACTTC. It yields the protein CASSLLLPTLTGGPYEQYF.

The table lists this clone with a count of one. This chain connects TRBV21-1 to TRBJ2-3; TRBD2, the D gene given by the table, was not confirmed from the DNA. TRBV21-1 is tagged as a pseudogene. The CDR3 is 18 residues long. Here the CDR3 reads CASSPQHGGGSSTDTQYF. DNA of the CDR3: TGTGCCAGCAGCCCGCAACACGGAGGTGGTTCTAGCACAGATACGCAGTATTTT.

The chain carries TRBV7-6 and TRBJ1-4; 9 bases line up with TRBD1. V lost 3 bases and J lost 8; bases outside the gene matches: 7. Germline CDR1 and CDR2: SGHVS and FNYEAQ. The CDR3 covers 15 residues. The CDR3 is CASSFGDRVGEKLFF. Written as DNA, the CDR3 is TGTGCCAGCAGCTTCGGGGACAGGGTGGGGGAAAAACTGTTTTTT.

The chain joins TRBV7-6 to TRBJ2-1; D is uncertain. V gave up 1 base and J gave up 0 bases, with 16 bases separating them. The CDR3 covers 18 residues. From germline, CDR1 is SGHVS and CDR2 FNYEAQ. CDR3 protein: CASSLDAASPSSYNEQFF. As DNA, the CDR3 is TGTGCCAGCAGCTTAGACGCCGCGTCACCTAGCTCCTACAATGAGCAGTTCTTC.

The rearrangement joins TRBV4-3 to TRBJ1-6; D perhaps matches TRBD1 (6 bases). CDR1 is LGHNA and CDR2 is YSLEER in the germline V gene. Trimming removed 0 bases from V and 0 bases from J, with 15 bases in between. The CDR3 has 19 amino acids. The CDR3 here is CASSQEMGGSSSYNSPLHF. The CDR3 DNA sequence: TGCGCCAGCAGCCAAGAGATGGGGGGCTCGAGCTCCTATAATTCACCCCTCCACTTT.

This clone is a singleton in its sample. The J gene is TRBJ2-1, the V gene TRBV18; 7 nucleotides align to TRBD1. The CDR3 is made up of 15 amino acids. The junction had 7 bases not matched to a gene; V was cut back by 5 bases and J by 3 bases. Germline CDR1 KGHSH, CDR2 LQKENI. The CDR3 loop reads CASSGQDRVYNEQFF. DNA for the CDR3: TGTGCCAGCTCAGGACAAGACAGGGTCTACAATGAGCAGTTCTTC.

The chain combines TRBV7-9 with TRBJ2-5; TRBD2 aligns across 15 bases. Germline values: CDR1 SEHNR, CDR2 FQNEAQ (reference sequence). This CDR3 contains 16 residues. V gave up 6 bases and J gave up 3 bases; unmatched junction bases: 5. The CDR3 DNA sequence: TGTGCCAGCAGTCCTCGGACTAGCGGGAGGGAAGAGACCCAGTACTTC. Amino acids: CASSPRTSGREETQYF.

V and J are TRBV28 and TRBJ2-5; 8 bases are shared with TRBD1. Germline V gives CDR1 MDHEN, CDR2 SYDVKM. Trimming took 6 bases from V and 3 from J; bases not matched to a gene: 9. The CDR3 is 15 residues long. This CDR3 is CASSRTGGDKETQYF. DNA for the CDR3: TGTGCCAGCAGCCGAACAGGGGGTGACAAAGAGACCCAGTACTTC. The variable domain in full, with the rest retrieved from reference TRBV28 and TRBJ2-5, is DVKVTQSSRYLVKRTGEKVFLECVQDMDHENMFWYRQDPGLGLRLIYFSYDVKMKEKGDIPEGYSVSREKKERFSLILESASTNQTSMYLCASSRTGGDKETQYFGPGTRLLVL.

J is TRBJ1-2 and V is TRBV7-8; D is unclear. CDR3 length: 12 residues. V was clipped by 2 bases and J by 6 bases, with 7 bases between them. The germline V gene encodes CDR1 SGHVS and CDR2 FQNEAQ. The CDR3 loop reads CASSLSGNGYTF. CDR3 coding DNA: TGTGCCAGCAGCTTATCTGGAAATGGCTACACCTTC.

The chain carries TRBV9 and TRBJ2-3; 10 positions match TRBD2. Trimming cost V 6 bases and J 2 bases; bases outside gene matches: 6. CDR1 is SGDLS, CDR2 YYNGEE, per germline. The CDR3 runs to 15 residues. CDR3 loop: CASNLAGASTDTQYF. The CDR3, as DNA: TGTGCCAGCAACCTAGCGGGGGCCTCCACAGATACGCAGTATTTT.

The rearrangement links TRBV6-6 to TRBJ2-7; D possibly corresponds to TRBD1 (5 bases). Trimming stripped 0 bases from V and 7 bases from J, with 16 bases between. The CDR3 loop spans 15 amino acids. Germline V lookup: CDR1 MNHNY, CDR2 SVGAGI (reference sequence). This CDR3 reads CASSYSSPGWQEQYF. CDR3 nucleotide sequence: TGTGCCAGCAGTTACTCGAGTCCAGGGTGGCAGGAGCAGTACTTC.

This rearrangement joins TRBV6-5 to TRBJ2-7, with TRBD2 matching over 11 bases. Losses at the gene ends were 5 bases for V and 3 bases for J; bases not matched to a gene: 6. Germline CDR1 and CDR2: MNHEY and SVGAGI. The CDR3 totals 15 residues. CDR3: CASSNPLAGGYEQYF. CDR3 DNA sequence: TGTGCCAGCAGTAACCCGCTAGCGGGAGGCTACGAGCAGTACTTC.

The rearrangement joins TRBV5-1 to TRBJ2-3, with 7 bases lining up with TRBD1. V gave up 7 bases and J gave up 2 bases; unmatched junction bases: 7. Germline V gene data show CDR1 as SGHRS and CDR2 as YFSETQ. The CDR3 covers 14 residues. The CDR3 DNA sequence: TGCGCCAGCCCCCGGGACAGACCCACAGATACGCAGTATTTT. Translated, it gives CASPRDRPTDTQYF.

V is TRBV13 and J is TRBJ1-1, with D perhaps TRBD1 (5 bases). The CDR3 contains 13 residues. Looked up from germline, CDR1 is PRHDT and CDR2 is FYEKMQ (reference sequence). Trimming shortened V by 6 bases and J by 8 bases, and 16 bases separated the two germline ends. CDR3 region: CASRDGTNNEAFF. The CDR3 DNA reads TGTGCCAGCAGAGACGGGACGAACAACGAAGCTTTCTTT.

The V and J genes are TRBV27 and TRBJ1-6; TRBD1 is a possible D gene (6 bases). Trimming took 5 bases from V and 11 from J, leaving 13 bases between them. Germline V CDR1 and CDR2: MNHEY, SMNVEV (reference sequence). This CDR3 is 13 amino acids long. CDR3 amino acids: CASSPRDTAPLHF. In DNA, the CDR3 is TGTGCCAGCAGTCCGAGGGACACAGCACCCCTCCACTTT.

The chain's CDR3 is CASSLSSVDYLESRYNEQFF. The CDR3 DNA reads TGTGCCAGCAGTTTATCTTCAGTAGACTACTTGGAATCGAGGTACAATGAGCAGTTCTTC. The chain combines TRBV27 with TRBJ2-1, with D possibly being TRBD2 (5 bases). This CDR3 has 20 amino acids. The V end lost 0 bases, the J end lost 4 bases, and 25 bases lay between the germline ends. Germline V gene lookup returns CDR1 MNHEY and CDR2 SMNVEV (reference sequence).

The chain combines TRBV21-1 with TRBJ1-1. TRBV21-1 constitutes a pseudogene. The CDR3 length is 15 residues. The CDR3 spells CASSKDPGRRTEAFF. CDR3 sequence (DNA): TGTGCCAGCAGCAAAGATCCAGGCCGGAGGACTGAAGCTTTCTTT.